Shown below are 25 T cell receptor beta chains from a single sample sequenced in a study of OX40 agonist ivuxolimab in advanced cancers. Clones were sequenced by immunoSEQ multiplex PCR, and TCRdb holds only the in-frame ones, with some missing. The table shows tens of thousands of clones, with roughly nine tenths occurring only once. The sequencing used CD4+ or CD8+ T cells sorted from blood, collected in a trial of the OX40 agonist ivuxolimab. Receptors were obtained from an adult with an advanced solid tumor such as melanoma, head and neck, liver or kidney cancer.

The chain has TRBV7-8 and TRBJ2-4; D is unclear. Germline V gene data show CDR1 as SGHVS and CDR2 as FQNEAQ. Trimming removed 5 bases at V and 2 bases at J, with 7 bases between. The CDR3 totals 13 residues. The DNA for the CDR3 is TGTGCCAGCAGCCCGCCCTCCAAAAACATTCAGTACTTC. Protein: CASSPPSKNIQYF. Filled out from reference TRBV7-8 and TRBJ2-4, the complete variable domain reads GAGVSQSPRYKVAKRGQDVALRCDPISGHVSLFWYQQALGQGPEFLTYFQNEAQLDKSGLPSDRFFAERPEGSVSTLKIQRTQQEDSAVYLCASSPPSKNIQYFGAGTRLSVL.

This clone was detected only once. CDR3 in DNA: TGTGCCAGCAGTTTTAGGGGAACGGGGAGGGGCGAGCAGTACGTC. As protein: CASSFRGTGRGEQYV. V gene TRBV28 combines with J gene TRBJ2-7; 7 bases agree with TRBD2. Germline V gene sequence: CDR1 MDHEN, CDR2 SYDVKM. Trimming at V came to 3 bases and at J to 6 bases, leaving 11 bases not matched to a gene. The CDR3 extends over 15 amino acids.

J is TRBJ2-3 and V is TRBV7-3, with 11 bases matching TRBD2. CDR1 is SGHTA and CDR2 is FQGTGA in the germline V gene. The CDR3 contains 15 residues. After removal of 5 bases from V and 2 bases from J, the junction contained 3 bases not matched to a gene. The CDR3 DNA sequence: TGTGCCAGCAGCATGACTAGCGGGGACACAGATACGCAGTATTTT. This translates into CASSMTSGDTDTQYF.

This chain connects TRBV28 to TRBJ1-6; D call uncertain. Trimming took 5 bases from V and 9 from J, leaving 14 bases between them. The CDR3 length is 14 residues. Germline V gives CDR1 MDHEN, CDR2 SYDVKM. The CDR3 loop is CASSPAGNGSPLHF. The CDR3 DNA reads TGTGCCAGCAGTCCCGCCGGGAATGGTTCACCCCTCCACTTT.

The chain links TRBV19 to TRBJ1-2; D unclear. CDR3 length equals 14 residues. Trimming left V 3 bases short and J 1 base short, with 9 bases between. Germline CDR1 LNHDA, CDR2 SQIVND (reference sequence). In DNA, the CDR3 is TGTGCCAGTAGTATCAAAGGAATTAACTATGGCTACACCTTC. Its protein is CASSIKGINYGYTF.

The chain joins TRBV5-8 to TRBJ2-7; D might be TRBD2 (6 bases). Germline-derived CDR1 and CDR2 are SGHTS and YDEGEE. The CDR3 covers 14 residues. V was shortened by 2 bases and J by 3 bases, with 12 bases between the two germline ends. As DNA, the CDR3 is TGTGCCAGCAGCTTAGCACGGGGGAGCTACGAGCAGTACGTC. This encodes CASSLARGSYEQYV.

In nucleotides, the CDR3 is TGTGCCAGCAGCTCACCGGCGAGTTTCACAGATACGCAGTATTTT. Amino acids: CASSSPASFTDTQYF. The V gene is TRBV7-2, the J gene TRBJ2-3; D is undetermined. The CDR3 loop spans 15 amino acids. Trimming removed 4 bases at V and 2 bases at J, with 13 bases between. The germline gives CDR1 SGHTA, CDR2 FQGNSA. Drawing the rest from reference TRBV7-2 and TRBJ2-3, the complete variable domain is GAGVSQSPSNKVTEKGKDVELRCDPISGHTALYWYRQSLGQGLEFLIYFQGNSAPDKSGLPSDRFSAERTGGSVSTLTIQRTQQEDSAVYLCASSSPASFTDTQYFGPGTRLTVL.

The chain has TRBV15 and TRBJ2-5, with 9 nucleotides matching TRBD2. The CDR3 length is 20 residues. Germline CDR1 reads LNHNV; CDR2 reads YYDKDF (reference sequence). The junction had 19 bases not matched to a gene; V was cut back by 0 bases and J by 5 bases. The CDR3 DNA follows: TGTGCCACCAGCAGAGATCACGGGCTAGCGGGAACCCCTCCCACGGAGACCCAGTACTTC. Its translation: CATSRDHGLAGTPPTETQYF.

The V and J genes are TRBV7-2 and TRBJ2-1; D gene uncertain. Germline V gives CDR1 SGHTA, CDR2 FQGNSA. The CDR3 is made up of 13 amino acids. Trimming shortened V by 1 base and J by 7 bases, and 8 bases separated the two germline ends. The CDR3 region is CASSLGTGNEQFF. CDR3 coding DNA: TGTGCCAGCAGCTTAGGTACCGGTAATGAGCAGTTCTTC.

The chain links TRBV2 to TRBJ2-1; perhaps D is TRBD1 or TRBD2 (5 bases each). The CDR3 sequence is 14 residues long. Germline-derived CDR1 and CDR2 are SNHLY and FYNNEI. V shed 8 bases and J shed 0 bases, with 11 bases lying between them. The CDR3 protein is CASRGVSSYNEQFF. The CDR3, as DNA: TGTGCCAGCCGAGGGGTGAGCTCCTACAATGAGCAGTTCTTC.

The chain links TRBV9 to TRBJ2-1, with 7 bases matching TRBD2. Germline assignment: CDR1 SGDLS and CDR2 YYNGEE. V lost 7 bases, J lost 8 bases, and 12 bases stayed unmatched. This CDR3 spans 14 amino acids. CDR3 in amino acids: CASGSGEGSHEQFF. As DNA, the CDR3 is TGTGCCAGCGGGAGCGGGGAGGGTTCTCATGAGCAGTTCTTC. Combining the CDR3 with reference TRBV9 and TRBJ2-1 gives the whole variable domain DSGVTQTPKHLITATGQRVTLRCSPRSGDLSVYWYQQSLDQGLQFLIQYYNGEERAKGNILERFSAQQFPDLHSELNLSSLELGDSALYFCASGSGEGSHEQFFGPGTRLTVL.

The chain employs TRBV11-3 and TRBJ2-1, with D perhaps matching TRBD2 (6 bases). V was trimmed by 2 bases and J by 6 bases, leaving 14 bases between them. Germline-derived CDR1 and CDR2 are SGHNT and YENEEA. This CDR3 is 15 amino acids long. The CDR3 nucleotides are TGTGCCAGCAGCTTAAAGGCTAGCGTAAGCAATGAGCAGTTCTTC. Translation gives CASSLKASVSNEQFF.

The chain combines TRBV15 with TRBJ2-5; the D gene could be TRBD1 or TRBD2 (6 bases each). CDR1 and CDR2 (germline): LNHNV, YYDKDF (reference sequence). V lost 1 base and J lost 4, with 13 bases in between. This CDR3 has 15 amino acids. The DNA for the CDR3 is TGTGCCACCAGCAGAGTGTTCACGGGGGCAGAGACCCAGTACTTC. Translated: CATSRVFTGAETQYF.

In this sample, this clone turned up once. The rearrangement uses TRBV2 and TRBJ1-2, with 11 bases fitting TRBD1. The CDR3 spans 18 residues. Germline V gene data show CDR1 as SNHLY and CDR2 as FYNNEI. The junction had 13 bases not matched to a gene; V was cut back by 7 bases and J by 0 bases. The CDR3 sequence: CASNGRRGQGGANYGYTF. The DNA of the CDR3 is TGTGCCAGCAACGGTAGAAGGGGACAGGGGGGAGCTAACTATGGCTACACCTTC.

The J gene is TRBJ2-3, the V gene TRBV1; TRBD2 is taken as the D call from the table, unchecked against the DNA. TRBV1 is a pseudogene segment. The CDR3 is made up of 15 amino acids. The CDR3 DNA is TGCACCAGCATCAATAGCGCCGCCAGCACAGATACGCAGTATTTT. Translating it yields CTSINSAASTDTQYF.

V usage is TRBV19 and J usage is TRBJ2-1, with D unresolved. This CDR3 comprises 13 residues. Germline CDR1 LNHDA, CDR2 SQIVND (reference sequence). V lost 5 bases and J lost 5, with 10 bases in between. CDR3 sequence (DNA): TGTGCCAGTAGTCGTCAACCGAACAATGAGCAGTTCTTC. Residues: CASSRQPNNEQFF.

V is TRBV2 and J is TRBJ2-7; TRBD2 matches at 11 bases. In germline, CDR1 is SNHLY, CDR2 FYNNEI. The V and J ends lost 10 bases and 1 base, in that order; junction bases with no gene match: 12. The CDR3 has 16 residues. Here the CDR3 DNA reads TGTGCCAATAGATGGTGGACTAGCGGGCGATCCTACGAGCAGTACTTC. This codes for CANRWWTSGRSYEQYF.

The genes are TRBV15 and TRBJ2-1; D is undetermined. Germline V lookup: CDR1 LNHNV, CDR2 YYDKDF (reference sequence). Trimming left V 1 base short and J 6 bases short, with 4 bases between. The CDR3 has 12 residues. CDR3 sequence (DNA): TGTGCCACCAGCAGAGCACGCAATGAGCAGTTCTTC. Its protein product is CATSRARNEQFF.

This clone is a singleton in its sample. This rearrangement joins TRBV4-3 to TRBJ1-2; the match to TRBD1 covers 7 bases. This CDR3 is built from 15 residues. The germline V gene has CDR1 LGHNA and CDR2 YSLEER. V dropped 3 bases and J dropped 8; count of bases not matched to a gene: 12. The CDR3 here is CASSHRDRMFNGYTF. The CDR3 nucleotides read TGCGCCAGCAGCCACCGGGACAGAATGTTTAACGGCTACACCTTC.

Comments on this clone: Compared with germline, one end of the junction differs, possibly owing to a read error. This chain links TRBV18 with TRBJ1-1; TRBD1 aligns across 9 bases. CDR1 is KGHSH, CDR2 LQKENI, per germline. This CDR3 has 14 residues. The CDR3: CATSRDRENTEAFF. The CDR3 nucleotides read TGTGCCACCTCACGGGACAGGGAGAACACTGAAGCTTTCTTT.

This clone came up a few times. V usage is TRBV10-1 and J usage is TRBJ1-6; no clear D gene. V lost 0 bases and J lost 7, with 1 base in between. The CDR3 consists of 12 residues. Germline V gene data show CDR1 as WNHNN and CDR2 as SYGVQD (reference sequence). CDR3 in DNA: TGCGCCAGCAGTGAGTCGAATTCACCCCTCCACTTT. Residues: CASSESNSPLHF.

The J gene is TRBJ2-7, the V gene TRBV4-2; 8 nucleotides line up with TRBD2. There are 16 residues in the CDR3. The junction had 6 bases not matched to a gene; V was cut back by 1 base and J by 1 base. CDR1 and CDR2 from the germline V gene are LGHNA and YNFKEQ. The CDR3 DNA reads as TGTGCCAGCAGCCAAGGGGCTAGCGGGCCGTCCTACGAGCAGTACTTC. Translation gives CASSQGASGPSYEQYF.

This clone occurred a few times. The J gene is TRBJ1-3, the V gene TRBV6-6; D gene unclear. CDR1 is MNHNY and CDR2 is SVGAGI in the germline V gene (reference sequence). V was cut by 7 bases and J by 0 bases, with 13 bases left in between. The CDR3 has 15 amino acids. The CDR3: CASITRYLSGNTIYF. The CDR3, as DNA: TGTGCCAGCATAACTCGCTACCTCTCTGGAAACACCATATATTTT.

The CDR3 here is CASSLGGGTEAFF. The CDR3 bases are TGTGCCAGCAGCTTAGGCGGGGGCACTGAAGCTTTCTTT. The rearrangement uses TRBV13 and TRBJ1-1, with D maybe TRBD1 (5 bases). The length of the CDR3 is 13 residues. Germline assignment: CDR1 PRHDT and CDR2 FYEKMQ (reference sequence). The V end lost 0 bases, the J end lost 4 bases, and 6 bases lay between the germline ends.

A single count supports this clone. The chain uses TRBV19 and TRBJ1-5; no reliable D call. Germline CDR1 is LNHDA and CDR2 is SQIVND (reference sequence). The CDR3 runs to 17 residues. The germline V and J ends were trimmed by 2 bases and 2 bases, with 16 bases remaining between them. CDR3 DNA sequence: TGTGCCAGTAGTATACCCTGGGGAGGGTTGGGCAATCAGCCCCAGCATTTT. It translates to CASSIPWGGLGNQPQHF.